This T cell receptor (beta chain) was found in a study of blood T cell repertoires in COVID-19. Whole-study context: Acute and convalescent COVID-19 samples came from the United States, Italy and Spain.

This clone was observed a single time. In the original analysis: Counts of nucleated cells, estimated from reference gene primer amplification, were obtained. Measured with immunoSEQ multiplex PCR; TCRdb has only the in-frame clones, and not every one. Clone size and the V and J calls come from that table; the DNA yielded D and trimming. Among approximately 240,000 clones listed, 70% to 90% were seen once. The sequenced sample was peripheral blood. The receptor comes from a man in his fifties or sixties who had recovered from COVID-19.

The CDR3 coding sequence is TGCAGCGTTGTAGCGGGAGGGCCGGGGGAGACCCAGTACTTC. Encoded protein: CSVVAGGPGETQYF. V and J are TRBV29-1 and TRBJ2-5, with 11 bases matching TRBD2. V was pared by 4 bases and J by 5 bases, with 6 bases of the junction left unmatched. There are 14 residues in the CDR3. The germline gives CDR1 SQVTM, CDR2 ANQGSEA.